A single sample gave rise to the 18 T cell receptor beta chains below, sequenced in a study of shared clonotypes between healthy human individuals (dated by TCRdb to about 2020). To prepare the library, the immunoSEQ multiplex PCR assay was applied. TCRdb mirrors the immuneACCESS table, restricted to in-frame sequences. Some clones are absent from its copies; in checked studies, under half trace to an unresolved V gene, and the reason for the others is unknown. This sample lists about 2 million clones; about 95% were detected once. The ten largest clonotypes hold 0.13% of the sample. The sequencing sample was made of naive CD4+ T cells sorted from blood. What the cell subset or site label conveys for this sample: CD45RA+ positively selected. The receptors originated from a man between 18 and 29 years old in good health.

This clone was recorded once. The chain carries TRBV12-5 and TRBJ2-5; D call uncertain. The CDR3 covers 12 residues. V lost 6 bases and J lost 2, with 7 bases in between. In germline, CDR1 is LGHNT, CDR2 FRNRAP. The CDR3 coding sequence is TGTGCTAGTGGATGGGGTCAAGAGACCCAGTACTTC. Protein sequence: CASGWGQETQYF.

The CDR3 DNA reads as TGTGCCACCGGACAGGGCCTTATGAACACTGAAGCTTTCTTT. Residues: CATGQGLMNTEAFF. V and J are TRBV10-3 and TRBJ1-1, with TRBD1 matching 8 bases. V dropped 10 bases and J dropped 0; count of bases not matched to a gene: 7. The CDR3 totals 14 residues. The germline CDR1 and CDR2 sequences are ENHRY and SYGVKD.

This chain links TRBV7-8 with TRBJ1-5, with D possibly matching TRBD1 (5 bases). Germline V gene data show CDR1 as SGHVS and CDR2 as FQNEAQ. V was cut by 5 bases and J by 2 bases, with 16 bases left in between. There are 16 residues in the CDR3. The DNA for the CDR3 is TGTGCCAGCAGCGAAAGGGACGCGCCACGCAATCAGCCCCAGCATTTT. This sequence encodes CASSERDAPRNQPQHF.

The chain has TRBV6-6 and TRBJ2-7, with a possible D match to TRBD2 (5 bases). Trimming left V 5 bases short and J 1 base short, with 18 bases between. The CDR3 runs 16 residues. Germline lookup yields CDR1 MNHNY and CDR2 SVGAGI (reference sequence). CDR3 sequence (DNA): TGTGCCAGCAGTCACCACGGGAACTCTATGTCCTACGAGCAGTACTTC. It is translated as CASSHHGNSMSYEQYF.

This chain connects TRBV7-2 to TRBJ1-4, with 7 bases fitting TRBD1. This CDR3 has 15 amino acids. V was clipped by 5 bases and J by 8 bases; unmatched bases: 11. The germline V gene encodes CDR1 SGHTA and CDR2 FQGNSA. CDR3 in DNA: TGTGCCAGCAGCCAATTAGCAGGGGGTGTGGAAAAACTGTTTTTT. Protein product: CASSQLAGGVEKLFF.

The gene calls are TRBV25-1 and TRBJ2-7; D remains ambiguous. This CDR3 comprises 15 residues. CDR1 MGHDK and CDR2 SYGVNS come from the germline V gene. V shed 10 bases and J shed 3 bases, with 22 bases lying between them. The CDR3 sequence: CATPSGYTHYYEQYF. The CDR3 nucleotides are TGTGCCACCCCCTCCGGCTACACTCATTACTACGAGCAGTACTTC.

Comment on this clone: Other nucleotide sequences from this sample produce the same CDR3. The chain employs TRBV5-4 and TRBJ2-2; 7 positions agree with TRBD1. V trimming: 3 bases; J trimming: 5 bases; junction bases outside the gene matches: 7. The CDR3 contains 15 residues. Germline V lookup: CDR1 SGHNT, CDR2 YYREEE (reference sequence). The CDR3 coding sequence is TGTGCCAGCAGCTCCCGGGACAGAGGGACCGGGGAGCTGTTTTTT. Protein: CASSSRDRGTGELFF.

As regards this clone: Other DNA sequences in the sample encode the same CDR3. The chain carries TRBV5-1 and TRBJ1-2; no definite D call. V lost 4 bases and J lost 1, with 5 bases in between. The CDR3 is made up of 12 amino acids. Germline values: CDR1 SGHRS, CDR2 YFSETQ. CDR3 coding DNA: TGCGCCAGCAGCAAGGATAACTATGGCTACACCTTC. Translated: CASSKDNYGYTF.

Details on this clone: At the DNA level, this CDR3 is encoded by other sequences in the same sample as well. The V gene is TRBV10-3, the J gene TRBJ1-2; TRBD1 might be the D (5 bases). The CDR3 extends over 13 amino acids. Germline V gene data show CDR1 as ENHRY and CDR2 as SYGVKD. The V and J ends lost 4 bases and 3 bases respectively, with 9 bases between them. CDR3 protein: CAISADRDYGYTF. The CDR3 region has the DNA TGTGCCATCAGTGCTGACAGAGACTATGGCTACACCTTC.

The rearrangement uses TRBV6-1 and TRBJ2-7, with TRBD2 identical over 10 bases. CDR1 and CDR2 from the germline V gene are MNHNS and SASEGT. The V gene end was trimmed by 0 bases and the J gene end by 0 bases; junction bases not matched to a gene: 8. This CDR3 has 18 amino acids. The CDR3 DNA sequence: TGTGCCAGCAGTGAAGCGCTCACTAGCGGGACTACCTCCTACGAGCAGTACTTC. It specifies CASSEALTSGTTSYEQYF.

This clone appeared once. CDR3: CASSPQVRGADTQYF. The CDR3 region has the DNA TGTGCCAGCAGCCCCCAGGTCAGGGGGGCAGATACGCAGTATTTT. The V and J genes are TRBV7-3 and TRBJ2-3; TRBD1 might be the D (7 bases). V was shortened by 5 bases and J by 4 bases, with 16 bases between the two germline ends. This CDR3 contains 15 residues. Germline CDR1 is SGHTA and CDR2 is FQGTGA.

This chain connects TRBV7-2 to TRBJ2-7; D ambiguous. There are 14 residues in the CDR3. V shed 5 bases and J shed 5 bases, with 16 bases lying between them. The germline gives CDR1 SGHTA, CDR2 FQGNSA. CDR3 DNA sequence: TGTGCCAGCAGCCCGCCCACCTGGCAGAACGAGCAGTACTTC. This gives the protein CASSPPTWQNEQYF.

The rearrangement links TRBV6-5 to TRBJ2-2; D is undetermined. CDR1 is MNHEY, CDR2 SVGAGI, per germline. This CDR3 is 13 amino acids long. Trimming removed 0 bases from V and 5 bases from J, with 4 bases in between. CDR3 in amino acids: CASSYSSTGELFF. CDR3 DNA sequence: TGTGCCAGCAGTTACTCGTCGACCGGGGAGCTGTTTTTT.

The chain recombines TRBV9 with TRBJ1-1; D may be TRBD1 (6 bases). The CDR3 length is 17 residues. Germline CDR1 and CDR2: SGDLS and YYNGEE. The ends were cut back, 1 base at V and 3 bases at J, with 19 bases in the middle. CDR3 residues: CASSVTTGLGGHTEAFF. CDR3 nucleotides: TGTGCCAGCAGCGTAACAACAGGTCTCGGGGGGCACACTGAAGCTTTCTTT.

V and J are TRBV18 and TRBJ2-1, with TRBD1 matching over 11 bases. The CDR3 consists of 15 residues. Trimming at V came to 3 bases and at J to 7 bases, leaving 5 bases not matched to a gene. The germline gives CDR1 KGHSH, CDR2 LQKENI. For the CDR3, the DNA is TGTGCCAGCTCACCTGGACAGGGGGCGTTGAATGAGCAGTTCTTC. This translates into CASSPGQGALNEQFF.

The rearrangement links TRBV2 to TRBJ1-4, with TRBD1 matching over 9 bases. The V gene's germline CDR1 is SNHLY and CDR2 FYNNEI. The CDR3 contains 15 residues. V was clipped by 5 bases and J by 4 bases; unmatched bases: 5. In DNA, the CDR3 is TGTGCCAGCAGTCCACAGGGGGCGCTTAATGAAAAACTGTTTTTT. Its protein is CASSPQGALNEKLFF.

The chain uses TRBV19 and TRBJ1-2; 12 bases are a match to TRBD1. Germline V gene lookup returns CDR1 LNHDA and CDR2 SQIVND (reference sequence). CDR3 length: 15 residues. The V and J ends lost 5 bases and 8 bases, in that order; junction bases with no gene match: 9. DNA for the CDR3: TGTGCCAGTAGTGGAACCGGGACAGGGGGCGACGGCTACACCTTC. Translated, it gives CASSGTGTGGDGYTF.

The chain couples TRBV18 to TRBJ2-3, with 9 bases fitting TRBD2. With 4 bases clipped from V and 4 bases from J, the junction kept 3 bases outside the gene matches. The germline V gene encodes CDR1 KGHSH and CDR2 LQKENI. The CDR3 sequence is 14 residues long. The chain's CDR3 is CASSLAGEADTQYF. The DNA of the CDR3 is TGTGCCAGCTCACTAGCGGGAGAGGCAGATACGCAGTATTTT.